These 21 T cell receptor beta chains came from one sample sequenced in a study of type 1 and type 2 diabetes patients. Amplification started from genomic DNA. The TCR beta CDR3 region was amplified using 30 forward and 13 reverse primers. TCRdb reprocessed the multiplex PCR reads with MiXCR, giving one entry per CDR3 protein. The sample carries around 300,000 distinct CDR3 sequences, approximately 50% recorded once. Sequences were obtained from peripheral blood mononuclear cells (PBMCs). The receptors shown here come from a man aged 18 to 35 with type 2 diabetes.

Note on this clonotype: With only one base between it and a far larger clone, this is likely a read error. This sequence joins TRBV2 and TRBJ2-5; TRBD2 is a possible D gene (6 bases). Germline CDR1 is SNHLY and CDR2 is FYNNEI. This CDR3 is built from 13 residues. The CDR3 DNA is TGTGCCAGCAGTGGTGGAGGGCAAGAGACCCGGTACTTC. It encodes CASSGGGQETRYF.

V is TRBV6-5 and J is TRBJ2-5; D may be TRBD1 (7 bases). The V end lost 6 bases, the J end lost 5 bases, and 22 bases lay between the germline ends. Per germline, CDR1 MNHEY and CDR2 SVGAGI. The CDR3 totals 16 residues. The CDR3 loop is CASSPSTGRIAETQYF. CDR3 in DNA: TGTGCCAGCAGCCCCTCGACAGGGAGGATAGCGGAGACCCAGTACTTC.

The rearrangement joins TRBV6-6 to TRBJ1-1, with D unresolved. V lost 6 bases, J lost 1 base, and 9 bases lay in between. This CDR3 has 13 residues. Germline values: CDR1 MNHNY, CDR2 SVGAGI (reference sequence). CDR3 coding DNA: TGTGCCAGCAGCGTAGACCAGAACACTGAAGCTTTCTTT. It yields the protein CASSVDQNTEAFF.

The chain couples TRBV28 to TRBJ2-2; 8 bases match TRBD1. The V segment lost 4 bases and the J segment 3 bases; nucleotides outside the gene matches: 16. CDR1 is MDHEN and CDR2 is SYDVKM in the germline V gene. This CDR3 comprises 19 residues. CDR3 loop: CASSWETTGAAIYTGELFF. The CDR3 DNA is TGTGCCAGCAGTTGGGAAACGACAGGGGCCGCCATTTACACCGGGGAGCTGTTTTTT.

This chain connects TRBV6-6 to TRBJ1-4, with TRBD1 matching 7 bases. Germline CDR1 MNHNY, CDR2 SVGAGI (reference sequence). With 8 bases clipped from V and 8 bases from J, the junction kept 8 bases outside the gene matches. The CDR3 spans 13 residues. The CDR3 sequence is CASGGQSGEKLFF. Written as DNA, the CDR3 is TGTGCCAGCGGGGGACAGTCGGGAGAAAAACTGTTTTTT.

J is TRBJ1-5 and V is TRBV9; D unresolved. Germline V gene lookup returns CDR1 SGDLS and CDR2 YYNGEE. Trimming stripped 4 bases from V and 0 bases from J, with 8 bases between. The length of the CDR3 is 14 residues. CDR3 sequence: CASSQMGSNQPQHF. CDR3 coding DNA: TGTGCCAGCAGCCAGATGGGTAGCAATCAGCCCCAGCATTTT. The full variable domain, in which reference TRBV9 and TRBJ1-5 provide the parts outside the CDR3, is DSGVTQTPKHLITATGQRVTLRCSPRSGDLSVYWYQQSLDQGLQFLIQYYNGEERAKGNILERFSAQQFPDLHSELNLSSLELGDSALYFCASSQMGSNQPQHFGDGTRLSIL.

Details on this clonotype: Compared with germline, one end of the junction differs, possibly owing to a read error. This sequence joins TRBV10-3 and TRBJ2-7, with unresolved D. The CDR3 contains 13 residues. From germline, CDR1 is ENHRY and CDR2 SYGVKD. CDR3 in amino acids: CAISADLRYKQYF. CDR3 nucleotides: TGTGCCATCAGTGCGGATTTACGCTACAAGCAGTACTTC.

This chain joins TRBV20-1 and TRBJ2-3; 8 bases are a match to TRBD2. The CDR3 is made up of 16 amino acids. Trimming removed 0 bases from V and 2 bases from J; junction bases left unmatched: 7. Germline assignment: CDR1 DFQATT and CDR2 SNEGSKA (reference sequence). CDR3 residues: CSARDKVAGHTDTQYF. CDR3 nucleotides: TGCAGTGCTAGAGATAAAGTAGCGGGACACACAGATACGCAGTATTTT.

The chain recombines TRBV12-3 or TRBV12-4 with TRBJ1-2, with a tentative D call TRBD1 (5 bases). The CDR3 runs 13 residues. V was trimmed by 6 bases and J by 0 bases, leaving 8 bases between them. CDR3 nucleotides: TGTGCCAGCAGGCAGGGACCTAACTATGGCTACACCTTC. It codes for CASRQGPNYGYTF.

The chain employs TRBV7-2 and TRBJ2-2; 8 positions match TRBD2. The V segment lost 2 bases and the J segment 4 bases; nucleotides outside the gene matches: 6. The CDR3 contains 16 residues. Germline-derived CDR1 and CDR2 are SGHTA and FQGNSA. The CDR3 protein is CASSLSLAVRTGELFF. The CDR3 nucleotides read TGTGCCAGCAGCTTATCACTAGCGGTACGCACCGGGGAGCTGTTTTTT.

The rearrangement uses TRBV12-3 or TRBV12-4 and TRBJ2-4, with TRBD1 matching over 9 bases. The ends lost 8 bases at V and 7 bases at J; junction bases unmatched: 12. The CDR3 is 15 residues long. The CDR3 loop is CASGPGTGIANIQYF. The CDR3 DNA sequence: TGTGCCAGCGGACCCGGGACAGGGATTGCTAACATTCAGTACTTC.

This clonotype was counted a few times. The chain uses TRBV12-5 and TRBJ2-2; D is unclear. The length of the CDR3 is 16 residues. V lost 2 bases to trimming and J lost 0 bases, with 10 bases between them. Germline CDR1 is LGHNT and CDR2 is FRNRAP. The DNA for the CDR3 is TGTGCTAGTGGTTTGATGGGTTTCGCGAACACCGGGGAGCTGTTTTTT. Residues: CASGLMGFANTGELFF. The variable domain in full, with the rest retrieved from reference TRBV12-5 and TRBJ2-2, is DARVTQTPRHKVTEMGQEVTMRCQPILGHNTVFWYRQTMMQGLELLAYFRNRAPLDDSGMPKDRFSAEMPDATLATLKIQPSEPRDSAVYFCASGLMGFANTGELFFGEGSRLTVL.

The chain uses TRBV5-1 and TRBJ2-2; 15 bases map to TRBD2. CDR1 and CDR2 from the germline V gene are SGHRS and YFSETQ. Unmatched junction bases numbered 7, after V lost 3 bases and J lost 4 bases. The CDR3 loop spans 18 amino acids. The chain's CDR3 is CASSSGLAGGPITGELFF. CDR3 sequence (DNA): TGCGCCAGCAGCTCCGGACTAGCGGGAGGGCCCATCACCGGGGAGCTGTTTTTT.

The chain uses TRBV19 and TRBJ2-7; TRBD1 or TRBD2 may be the D gene (5 bases each). The CDR3 is 15 residues long. Germline V CDR1 and CDR2: LNHDA, SQIVND (reference sequence). Trimming took 3 bases from V and 0 from J, leaving 12 bases between them. In nucleotides, the CDR3 is TGTGCCAGTAGTATCGCTTGGGACGGCTCCTACGAGCAGTACTTC. This gives the protein CASSIAWDGSYEQYF.

The V gene is TRBV19, the J gene TRBJ1-6, with D maybe TRBD1 (5 bases). V was cut by 3 bases and J by 10 bases, with 19 bases left in between. Germline V gene data show CDR1 as LNHDA and CDR2 as SQIVND (reference sequence). The CDR3 consists of 16 residues. CDR3 bases: TGTGCCAGTAGTATTAGGTCGGGGCTTGAGGGGTCACCCCTCCACTTT. This codes for CASSIRSGLEGSPLHF. The whole variable domain, filled in from reference TRBV19 and TRBJ1-6, reads DGGITQSPKYLFRKEGQNVTLSCEQNLNHDAMYWYRQDPGQGLRLIYYSQIVNDFQKGDIAEGYSVSREKKESFPLTVTSAQKNPTAFYLCASSIRSGLEGSPLHFGNGTRLTVT.

This chain connects TRBV7-3 to TRBJ2-7; 8 bases map to TRBD2. This CDR3 spans 13 amino acids. V lost 5 bases to trimming and J lost 4 bases; unmatched junction nucleotides: 4. Germline values: CDR1 SGHTA, CDR2 FQGTGA. CDR3 DNA sequence: TGTGCCAGCAGCGTACTAGCGGTTTACGAGCAGTACTTC. Protein sequence: CASSVLAVYEQYF.

The chain uses TRBV7-2 and TRBJ1-2; D is unclear. This CDR3 comprises 14 residues. V was trimmed by 3 bases and J by 5 bases, leaving 13 bases between them. Germline V gene data show CDR1 as SGHTA and CDR2 as FQGNSA. The CDR3 loop is CASSFSSQTYGYTF. The CDR3 DNA reads TGTGCCAGCAGCTTTTCATCACAGACGTATGGCTACACCTTC.

In its sample, this clonotype was seen once. This chain joins TRBV27 and TRBJ1-5; weak D call: TRBD1 (6 bases). CDR3 length: 15 amino acids. The ends were cut back, 3 bases at V and 3 bases at J, with 12 bases in the middle. Germline CDR1 is MNHEY and CDR2 is SMNVEV (reference sequence). Here the CDR3 reads CASSLHQGTNQPQHF. The CDR3 DNA reads as TGTGCCAGCAGTTTGCACCAGGGGACCAATCAGCCCCAGCATTTT.

In this sample, this clonotype turned up once. The rearrangement uses TRBV27 and TRBJ2-1; no firm D call. The V gene's germline CDR1 is MNHEY and CDR2 SMNVEV (reference sequence). The CDR3 runs to 12 residues. V shed 2 bases and J shed 8 bases, with 7 bases lying between them. The CDR3 DNA sequence: TGTGCCAGCAGTTTAAACAGCGATGAGCAGTTCTTC. Protein: CASSLNSDEQFF.

This clonotype was seen more than once but under ten times. Relative to the germline gene, one junction end is altered; a read error may explain this. This sequence joins TRBV12-3 or TRBV12-4 and TRBJ2-1, with TRBD2 identical over 12 bases. The CDR3 is made up of 15 amino acids. Here the CDR3 DNA reads TGTGCCAGCAGTCTAGCGGGGGGGCCGAGCAATGAGCAGTTCTTC. Translation: CASSLAGGPSNEQFF.

The V gene is TRBV15, the J gene TRBJ1-1; 8 bases align to TRBD1. The V gene end was trimmed by 0 bases and the J gene end by 1 base; junction bases not matched to a gene: 4. CDR1 and CDR2 from the germline V gene are LNHNV and YYDKDF (reference sequence). This CDR3 is built from 16 residues. The CDR3 DNA follows: TGTGCCACCAGCAGAGATGTCGACAGGGGGAACACTGAAGCTTTCTTT. This sequence encodes CATSRDVDRGNTEAFF.